This T cell receptor beta chain emerged from a study of Graves' ophthalmopathy and Graves' hyperthyroidism (dated by TCRdb to 2017 to 2018). Context from the whole study: Peripheral blood was collected at initial diagnosis, before any treatment. The study used signatures of the TCR beta repertoire to tell Graves' ophthalmopathy apart from Graves' hyperthyroidism and to predict which patients would progress to ophthalmopathy. In total, 135 blood samples were TCR-sequenced: roughly 45 ophthalmopathy, 80 or so hyperthyroidism and some 17 hyperthyroidism-to-ophthalmopathy patients. An independent validation cohort was composed of around 19 hyperthyroidism patients and about 16 patients who later progressed from hyperthyroidism to ophthalmopathy. The 75 to 100 discovery patients were randomly split 7:3 into training and test sets. In over 5 hyperthyroidism patients, the T-cell repertoire of thyroid tissue was compared with the T-cell repertoire of blood. After sampling, hyperthyroidism patients received methimazole starting at 30 mg daily, and ophthalmopathy patients received high-dose intravenous methylprednisolone. A discovery set of 100 patients (approximately 42 ophthalmopathy, under 65 stable hyperthyroidism) was enrolled to explore V-J signatures distinguishing ophthalmopathy from hyperthyroidism. The research as a whole found: In validation, the model predicted ophthalmopathy progression with about 71% sensitivity and approximately 78% specificity; some 13 predicted patients were CT-confirmed with GO in a median of roughly 6.8 months. Sample size was not predetermined statistically, and investigators were not blinded to group allocation. In cross-validation, the 13-signature model distinguished ophthalmopathy from stable hyperthyroidism with approximately 88% sensitivity and 81% to 83% specificity, and in the test set the corresponding values were roughly 78% and 74%. Most expanded thyroid clonotypes with frequency above 0.001 were also detected in blood, suggesting blood repertoires may reflect the thyroid immune response.

This clonotype has just a few counts. No antigen is known for it. No much larger clonotype is one base removed from it; base qualities were not supplied. Ophthalmopathy patients were characterized by moderately to severely active disease, a Clinical Activity Score of at least 3, a NOSPECS grade of at least 4, and a disease duration under 3 months. Anyone with other autoimmune diseases, uncontrolled infections, pregnancy or lactation was excluded from the study. Diagnosis relied on clinical symptoms, serum thyroxine, TRAb, thyroid ultrasound and orbital computed tomography. PBMCs were isolated from 7.5 to 10 ml of fresh peripheral blood by Ficoll-Paque density gradient centrifugation. Total RNA was extracted using Trizol reagent, and RNA quality was checked on an Agilent 2100 Bioanalyzer. For repertoire sequencing, the TCR beta CDR3 regions were amplified from RNA transcripts. A first-round RT-PCR used HTBI primers with the Qiagen OneStep RT-PCR kit, followed by a second-round multiplex PCR, size selection and purification. Libraries were sequenced paired-end with 100 bp reads on an Illumina HiSeq2000. The study's own analysis went as follows. SOAPnuke was used to process the reads, removing any read that contained adapters or uncalled bases, had a mean Phred below 15, or lacked an exact match to the constant primer or identifier. COPE v1.2.5 was used to merge high-quality paired reads. Each unique nucleotide sequence was defined as a clonotype, and clonotypes were aligned to IMGT TRB V, D and J references with MiTCR v1.1. Analysis was restricted to V-J combinations with a frequency above 0.0001, which covered 98% to 99.2% of repertoires. For each V-J combination, a TCR clonal expansion and chaos score was defined as F50 clonal expansion divided by the chaos observed in the TCRdist matrix. Welch's t-statistics and random forest were used to reduce the features to some 13 V-J combinations, which were then used as input to a naive Bayes classifier. The similarity between thyroid and blood repertoires was quantified using the Morisita-Horn index. TCRdb reworked the public reads: Q25 trimming with fastp, MiXCR clone assembly, productive beta chains retained. Rows with a matching CDR3 protein are joined into one entry that keeps the most common DNA and genes. The V and J calls were not made by the authors but by TCRdb's processing. In all, the sample holds about 200,000 distinct CDR3 sequences, and 25% to 30% of those were seen once. Approximately 9.6% of the sample is taken by the ten largest.

The trim is 1 base for V and 5 bases for J, with a gap of 14 bases between the germline ends. Inclusive of the bounding cysteine and phenylalanine, the CDR3 is 15 residues long. The retained sequence is limited to the CDR3, 45 bases, with the frame set at the first base. The sequence was collected from a man aged 50 to 59 with Graves' ophthalmopathy. Donor details come from another sample of the same person, matched by shared clones. The rearranged segments are TRBV12-3 or TRBV12-4 and TRBJ1-1; the best D guess is TRBD1, with 5 bases matching. The sequenced material came from peripheral blood. In nucleotides, the sequence is TGTGCCAGCAGTTTAGGGGTGGGGGGAGGAACTGAAGCTTTCTTT. Translated, this gives CASSLGVGGGTEAFF.